The present entry profiles one T cell receptor beta chain with its context. The record originates from a study of blood T cell repertoires in COVID-19. CDR1 and CDR2 (germline): SGHRS, YFSETQ. V lost 2 bases to trimming and J lost 2 bases; unmatched junction nucleotides: 4. This CDR3 spans 15 amino acids. Clones were read by immunoSEQ multiplex PCR, and TCRdb kept only the in-frame ones, dropping some. The profile shows 390,000 or so clones, 85% to 90% of them singletons. All recovered Cohort 3 donors got two negative PCRs, got clearance, or saw symptom resolution. The sequence was collected from a woman aged 45-65 years who had recovered from COVID-19. Sequencing was performed on PBMCs or T cells enriched from blood (not recorded which). This rearrangement joins TRBV5-1 to TRBJ1-5, with 7 bases lining up with TRBD1. The CDR3 sequence is CASSFEGTGNQPQHF. For the CDR3, the DNA is TGCGCCAGCAGCTTCGAGGGGACAGGCAATCAGCCCCAGCATTTT.